The rows below give T cell receptor beta chains drawn from one sample of a study of graft-versus-host responses after intestinal transplantation. TCRdb keeps only in-frame clones here, not all; method: immunoSEQ multiplex PCR. Here the sample spans some 21,000 clones, about 33% being singletons. The sample consisted of alloreactive CD8+ T cells from a mixed lymphocyte reaction culture, taken before intestinal transplant. All receptors come from a human patient who received an intestinal transplant. CDR3s include the opening cysteine and the closing phenylalanine or tryptophan. A D gene is named only where the DNA matches it firmly. Only some rows state a clone size, as once, few, many or a class for expanded clones.

D gene	clone size	V gene	J gene	CDR3 DNA	CDR3 protein
NA	NA	TRBV4-1	TRBJ1-1	TGCGCCAGCAGCCAACCCCGAGGCACTGAAGCTTTCTTT	CASSQPRGTEAFF
NA	few	TRBV9	TRBJ2-7	TGTGCCAGCAGCGGGGGGACTTTCGCCGAGCAGTACTTC	CASSGGTFAEQYF
NA	NA	TRBV7-3	TRBJ2-7	TGTGCCAGCAGCTTAATGGGGGGCTACGAGCAGTACTTC	CASSLMGGYEQYF
TRBD1	NA	TRBV6-1	TRBJ1-1	TGTGCCAGCAGCCTGGGACAGACCTACACTGAAGCTTTCTTT	CASSLGQTYTEAFF
TRBD2	NA	TRBV5-6	TRBJ2-3	TGTGCCAGCAGCTTAGGACTAGCGGTCCATACGCAGTATTTT	CASSLGLAVHTQYF
NA	NA	TRBV6-5	TRBJ2-2	TGTGCCAGCAGTTATTGGGCCGGGGAGCTGTTTTTT	CASSYWAGELFF
NA	NA	TRBV29-1	TRBJ1-2	TGCAGCGGTTGGACGGATGGCTACACCTTC	CSGWTDGYTF
TRBD1	NA	TRBV6-6	TRBJ2-7	TGTGCCAGCAGTTACCGGGACAGGGCTTTCGAGCAGTACTTC	CASSYRDRAFEQYF
NA	few	TRBV5-6	TRBJ2-3	TGTGCCAGCAGCTTTTCTGCCCAGCGGTACACAGATACGCAGTATTTT	CASSFSAQRYTDTQYF
NA	few	TRBV27	TRBJ2-1	TGTGCCAGCAGTTTGGTCCAGGGACCCTATGAGCAGTTCTTC	CASSLVQGPYEQFF
NA	few	TRBV9	TRBJ1-3	TGTGCCAGCAGCAAATGGGACGGATTTTTCTCGGGAAACACCATATATTTT	CASSKWDGFFSGNTIYF
TRBD2	few	TRBV19	TRBJ2-6	TGTGCCAGTAGTATAGGGGCTCGCGGGGGGGACGTCCTGACTTTC	CASSIGARGGDVLTF
NA	few	TRBV15	TRBJ1-5	TGTGCCACCAGCAGAGATCTGAGGGGGGGGGAGCCCCAGCATTTT	CATSRDLRGGEPQHF
NA	medium-sized	TRBV27	TRBJ2-7	TGTGCCAGCAGTTTAGGCAGGGCCGGGTACGAGCAGTACTTC	CASSLGRAGYEQYF
NA	NA	TRBV19	TRBJ2-7	TGTGCCAGTAGTATTGGTGCGGGGAACTACTACGAGCAGTACTTC	CASSIGAGNYYEQYF
NA	few	TRBV27	TRBJ2-7	TGTGCCAGCAGTTTTGGCGGGAAGGCTTACGAGCAGTACTTC	CASSFGGKAYEQYF
NA	NA	TRBV28	TRBJ2-1	TGTGCCAGCACCATCGGGTCCCCCATGTACAATGAGCAGTTCTTC	CASTIGSPMYNEQFF
TRBD1	few	TRBV4-1	TRBJ1-1	TGCGCCAGCACCCAGGGGGACATGAACACTGAAGCTTTCTTT	CASTQGDMNTEAFF
NA	few	TRBV12-2	TRBJ2-1	TGTGCAAGTCGCTTAGTCTCATGGGCGGGCTCCTACAATGAGCAGTTCTTC	CASRLVSWAGSYNEQFF
NA	NA	TRBV6-6	TRBJ2-3	TGTGCCAGCAGTTACTCGCCTAGACATACGCAGTATTTT	CASSYSPRHTQYF
NA	once	TRBV13	TRBJ2-7	TGTGCCAGCAGCTTTGACCTGGGGGCCTACGAGCAGTACTTC	CASSFDLGAYEQYF
NA	NA	TRBV7-6	TRBJ1-3	TGTGCCAGCAGTACCTCCGGGACGGACTCTGGAAACACCATATATTTT	CASSTSGTDSGNTIYF
TRBD1	NA	TRBV5-1	TRBJ1-5	TGCGCCAGCAGCTTGGCAGGGGGGCGTCAGCCCCAGCATTTT	CASSLAGGRQPQHF
NA	few	TRBV30	TRBJ2-3	TGTGCCTGGAGTGGGGGAAGCACAGATACGCAGTATTTT	CAWSGGSTDTQYF
NA	medium-sized	TRBV4-1	TRBJ2-1	TGCGCCAGCAGCCAAATATCAACTGCAGATGAGCAGTTCTTC	CASSQISTADEQFF
TRBD2	once	TRBV7-6	TRBJ2-1	TGTGCCAGCAGCTTAGGACAGTCCCCGGGACTAGCGGGAGGGCCGGGGCAGTTCTTC	CASSLGQSPGLAGGPGQFF
TRBD2	NA	TRBV18	TRBJ2-1	TGTGCCAGCTCACCACCGACTAGCGGGAGAAGCGATGAGCAGTTCTTC	CASSPPTSGRSDEQFF
NA	few	TRBV6-1	TRBJ1-1	TGTGCCAGCGGAGATCCCATGAACACTGAAGCTTTCTTT	CASGDPMNTEAFF
TRBD2	NA	TRBV18	TRBJ2-5	TGTGCCAGCTCACCAGGGACTAGCGGGGACTTAGCATGGGAGACCCAGTACTTC	CASSPGTSGDLAWETQYF
NA	once	TRBV2	TRBJ2-3	TGTGCCAGCAGTGATCGGCGGTGGGGCGGCTTACCCACAGATACGCAGTATTTT	CASSDRRWGGLPTDTQYF
TRBD2	NA	TRBV6-5	TRBJ2-3	TGTGCCAGCAGTTACTTACAGCGGGGGGTAGCAGATACGCAGTATTTT	CASSYLQRGVADTQYF
NA	NA	TRBV19	TRBJ1-1	TGTGCCAGTATTCCGGGTGGGGTCACTGAAGCTTTCTTT	CASIPGGVTEAFF
TRBD1	few	TRBV6-5	TRBJ2-3	TGTGCCAGCAGTTACTCGGACAGGGCTAGCACAGATACGCAGTATTTT	CASSYSDRASTDTQYF
NA	NA	TRBV9	TRBJ1-2	TGTGCCAGCAGCATCCCAAGGCCTTCGGAGTATGGCTACACCTTC	CASSIPRPSEYGYTF
NA	NA	TRBV2	TRBJ2-1	TGTGCCGGACTAGGGGGGGATGAGCAGTTCTTC	CAGLGGDEQFF
TRBD2	NA	TRBV13	TRBJ2-1	TGTGCCAGCAGCTCCCTAATTGGACTAGCGGGGCCCAGCTCCTACAATGAGCAGTTCTTC	CASSSLIGLAGPSSYNEQFF
NA	few	TRBV25-1	TRBJ1-5	TGTGCCAGCAGTGGGGGGGTTTATAGCAATCAGCCCCAGCATTTT	CASSGGVYSNQPQHF
TRBD1	NA	TRBV5-4	TRBJ1-2	TGTGCCAGCAGATCCACCGGGACAGGGGCGAGAGGCTACACCTTC	CASRSTGTGARGYTF
TRBD1	few	TRBV2	TRBJ1-3	TGTGCCACACTTTCTCCGGGACAGGGTCCGAACACCATATATTTT	CATLSPGQGPNTIYF
TRBD2	NA	TRBV6-5	TRBJ2-1	TGTGCCAGCAGTTACCGGGGGGGGAATGAGCAGTTCTTC	CASSYRGGNEQFF
NA	few	TRBV7-6	TRBJ2-7	TGTGCCAGCAGCTTAGATTGGGGGGATACCTACGAGCAGTACTTC	CASSLDWGDTYEQYF
NA	few	TRBV5-6	TRBJ1-1	TGTGCCAGCAGTCCGGCGGGCACTGAAGCTTTCTTT	CASSPAGTEAFF
TRBD1	few	TRBV9	TRBJ2-1	TGTGCCAGCAGCGTAGAGGGGGCCGCTTACAATGAGCAGTTCTTC	CASSVEGAAYNEQFF
TRBD1	medium-sized	TRBV4-1	TRBJ1-1	TGCGCCAGCGGCGACAGGGACTTTAAGGCTTTCTTT	CASGDRDFKAFF
NA	NA	TRBV7-2	TRBJ2-3	TGTGCCAGCAGCTTAAGCGGAATCGGAGGGCGCGCAGATACGCAGTATTTT	CASSLSGIGGRADTQYF
TRBD1	NA	TRBV5-1	TRBJ2-2	TGCGCCAGCAGCTATACAGGGGCAGATAACACCGGGGAGCTGTTTTTT	CASSYTGADNTGELFF
TRBD1	NA	TRBV4-1	TRBJ1-2	TGCGCCAGCAGCCCCCCGGGACAGGGAAGCTATGGCTACACCTTC	CASSPPGQGSYGYTF
TRBD2	NA	TRBV9	TRBJ2-1	TGTGCCAGCAGCGCGACTAGCGGGAGGGTGCAGTTCTTC	CASSATSGRVQFF
NA	few	TRBV7-9	TRBJ1-1	TGTGCCAGCAGCTTCTTGTCGGGTGAAGCTTTCTTT	CASSFLSGEAFF
NA	few	TRBV5-4	TRBJ2-7	TGTGCCAGCAGCTTGGGAAGGGTCTGGAACGAGCAGTACTTC	CASSLGRVWNEQYF
NA	NA	TRBV7-9	TRBJ2-7	TGTGCCAGCAGCACCTCGAGTGACGAGCAGTACTTC	CASSTSSDEQYF
NA	NA	TRBV4-1	TRBJ1-5	TGCGCCAGCACAGGGGTTCTCGGTCAGCCCCAGCATTTT	CASTGVLGQPQHF
NA	NA	TRBV11-2	TRBJ2-7	TGTGCCAGCAGCTTGGGACTGGGCTACGAGCAGTACTTC	CASSLGLGYEQYF
NA	few	TRBV6-9	TRBJ2-1	TGTGCCAGCAGTTACTCGAGTCACCGGGCTAGTGAGCAGTTCTTC	CASSYSSHRASEQFF
NA	few	TRBV6-1	TRBJ1-5	TGTGCCTGCAGTGAATATGGTGGTTCCAATCAGCCCCAGCATTTT	CACSEYGGSNQPQHF
NA	NA	TRBV6-5	TRBJ1-2	TGTGCCAGCCTCTTCTCACAGGGTTGGTATGGCTACACCTTC	CASLFSQGWYGYTF
TRBD1	medium-sized	TRBV4-1	TRBJ2-7	TGCGCCAGCAGCCCAACAGGGGCCGAGCAGTACTTC	CASSPTGAEQYF
NA	NA	TRBV5-1	TRBJ2-1	TGCGCCAGCGCATGGTCAGGGGCCTACAATGAGCAGTTCTTC	CASAWSGAYNEQFF
NA	NA	TRBV7-6	TRBJ1-1	TGTGCCAGCAGCTTTGGGGGGGACACTGAAGCTTTCTTT	CASSFGGDTEAFF